A single sample gave rise to the 32 T cell receptor beta chains below, sequenced in a study of cytomegalovirus exposure and HLA in healthy donors. 60 Vbeta and 13 Jbeta primers were used in PCR. Produced via immunoSEQ multiplex PCR; TCRdb's table is partial and in-frame only. The sample comprises tens of thousands of clones, roughly 83% of which are singletons, and about 14% rests with the top ten. The sample taken for sequencing was PBMCs. The receptor set was obtained from a woman between 35 and 50 years old in good health and CMV-seropositive.

The table lists this clone with a count of one. The chain joins TRBV13 to TRBJ2-6; 9 bases map to TRBD2. The CDR3 contains 21 residues. Trimming took 4 bases from V and 1 from J; bases not matched to a gene: 17. Germline V lookup: CDR1 PRHDT, CDR2 FYEKMQ (reference sequence). The CDR3: CASSSITPRRGGASGANVLTF. CDR3 nucleotide sequence: TGTGCCAGCAGCTCCATAACCCCCCGACGCGGGGGGGCTTCTGGGGCCAACGTCCTGACTTTC.

This clone was seen a handful of times. The chain combines TRBV5-1 with TRBJ1-1; D uncertain. CDR1 and CDR2 from the germline V gene are SGHRS and YFSETQ. This CDR3 spans 16 amino acids. Between the trimmed V and J ends, which lost 1 base and 1 base, there was a span of 14 bases. Here the CDR3 DNA reads TGCGCCAGCAGCTTGAATTGGGAGGGAAGGAACACTGAAGCTTTCTTT. Amino acid sequence: CASSLNWEGRNTEAFF.

The V call is TRBV27, the J call TRBJ1-5; TRBD1 agrees at 11 bases. Looked up from germline, CDR1 is MNHEY and CDR2 is SMNVEV (reference sequence). CDR3 size: 18 residues. V was pared by 4 bases and J by 7 bases, with 15 bases of the junction left unmatched. The CDR3 here is CASSSLGTGGSIGQPQHF. The CDR3, as DNA: TGTGCCAGCAGTTCCCTCGGGACAGGGGGTTCGATCGGGCAGCCCCAGCATTTT.

V gene TRBV6-1 combines with J gene TRBJ1-1, with D maybe TRBD1 (5 bases). This CDR3 is 12 amino acids long. Trimming removed 6 bases at V and 5 bases at J, with 10 bases between. Germline-derived CDR1 and CDR2 are MNHNS and SASEGT. CDR3 amino acids: CASRGVGTEAFF. DNA for the CDR3: TGTGCCAGCAGAGGGGTAGGTACTGAAGCTTTCTTT.

CDR3 amino acids: CASSLVRDRNIQYF. The CDR3 DNA reads as TGTGCCAGCAGCTTAGTTAGGGACAGAAACATTCAGTACTTC. The V call is TRBV7-9, the J call TRBJ2-4, with 7 bases matching TRBD1. Per germline, CDR1 SEHNR and CDR2 FQNEAQ (reference sequence). Unmatched junction bases numbered 3, after V lost 1 base and J lost 6 bases. The CDR3 totals 14 residues.

This clone was seen more than once but under ten times. The sample contains more than one DNA sequence encoding this CDR3. V usage is TRBV5-1 and J usage is TRBJ2-1; TRBD1 aligns across 8 bases. The CDR3 totals 14 residues. V dropped 4 bases and J dropped 4; count of bases not matched to a gene: 4. Germline assignment: CDR1 SGHRS and CDR2 YFSETQ. The chain's CDR3 is CASSTGQEYNEQFF. The CDR3, as DNA: TGCGCCAGCAGCACGGGACAGGAATACAATGAGCAGTTCTTC.

This clone was observed a handful of times. This chain links TRBV10-1 with TRBJ2-7, with TRBD2 as a possible D gene (5 bases). Trimming removed 7 bases from V and 4 bases from J, with 14 bases in between. The CDR3 is 13 residues long. The germline gives CDR1 WNHNN, CDR2 SYGVQD (reference sequence). CDR3 loop: CASKGSREYEQYF. For the CDR3, the DNA is TGCGCCAGCAAAGGATCTCGGGAATACGAGCAGTACTTC.

The V and J genes are TRBV2 and TRBJ2-7; 7 nucleotides line up with TRBD2. This CDR3 spans 12 amino acids. Germline V gene data show CDR1 as SNHLY and CDR2 as FYNNEI. J lost 6 bases, V lost 6 bases, and 5 bases had no gene match. The CDR3 coding sequence is TGTGCCAGCAGCCCCACGGGGGGCGAGCAGTACTTC. Translation: CASSPTGGEQYF.

In this sample, this clone turned up a few times. This sequence joins TRBV28 and TRBJ1-2; D is undetermined. CDR1 is MDHEN, CDR2 SYDVKM, per germline. The CDR3 is made up of 12 amino acids. The germline V and J ends were trimmed by 3 bases and 8 bases, with 10 bases remaining between them. CDR3 loop: CASSFREFGYTF. The CDR3 DNA reads as TGTGCCAGCAGTTTTCGGGAGTTCGGCTACACCTTC.

V and J are TRBV6-1 and TRBJ1-1, with 8 nucleotides matching TRBD1. The ends lost 10 bases at V and 3 bases at J; junction bases unmatched: 10. The CDR3 is made up of 14 amino acids. Germline CDR1 is MNHNS and CDR2 is SASEGT. The CDR3: CATDWTGTDTEAFF. CDR3 bases: TGTGCCACCGATTGGACAGGGACGGACACTGAAGCTTTCTTT.

The CDR3 loop is CATSSGTGSNGYTF. CDR3 in DNA: TGTGCCACCAGCAGTGGGACAGGTTCAAATGGCTACACCTTC. The chain is built from TRBV15 and TRBJ1-2, with 8 bases lining up with TRBD1. V dropped 3 bases and J dropped 6; count of bases not matched to a gene: 6. The CDR3 has 14 amino acids. CDR1 and CDR2 from the germline V gene are LNHNV and YYDKDF (reference sequence).

This rearrangement joins TRBV9 to TRBJ2-7; a weak D match, TRBD1 (5 bases). CDR3 length: 14 amino acids. From germline, CDR1 is SGDLS and CDR2 YYNGEE. Trimming left V 0 bases short and J 2 bases short, with 9 bases between. The CDR3: CASSVVQGTYEQYF. CDR3 DNA sequence: TGTGCCAGCAGCGTAGTTCAGGGTACCTACGAGCAGTACTTC.

The gene calls are TRBV14 and TRBJ2-1; tentatively, D is TRBD2 (5 bases). Germline values: CDR1 SGHDN, CDR2 FVKESK. V was shortened by 0 bases and J by 7 bases, with 13 bases between the two germline ends. The CDR3 contains 15 residues. The CDR3 DNA is TGTGCCAGCAGCCAAGAGCCACTAGTCGCGAATGAGCAGTTCTTC. Translation gives CASSQEPLVANEQFF.

As concerns this clone: An end of the junction does not agree with germline; a read error may underlie this. The chain couples TRBV28 to TRBJ2-1; D might be TRBD2 (6 bases). Per the germline V gene, CDR1 is MDHEN and CDR2 is SYDVKM. The CDR3 has 12 amino acids. The CDR3 loop is CASSTPRSGQVF. DNA for the CDR3: TGTGCCAGCAGCACCCCCCGGAGCGGGCAGGTCTTC.

The J gene is TRBJ2-7, the V gene TRBV11-2; possibly TRBD1 for D (6 bases). The V end was cut by 1 base, the J end by 6 bases, with 7 bases between. This CDR3 has 12 amino acids. The germline V gene has CDR1 SGHAT and CDR2 FQNNGV. The CDR3 sequence is CASSLVGGEQYF. The CDR3 coding sequence is TGTGCCAGCAGCTTAGTAGGGGGCGAGCAGTACTTC.

V and J are TRBV20-1 and TRBJ2-7, with D possibly TRBD2 on 6 matching bases. V was clipped by 1 base and J by 7 bases, with 8 bases between them. The CDR3 sequence is 11 residues long. From germline, CDR1 is DFQATT and CDR2 SNEGSKA (reference sequence). CDR3 nucleotide sequence: TGCAGTGCTAGAGCGGGGAGGGAGCAGTACTTC. Translated, it gives CSARAGREQYF.

The chain employs TRBV19 and TRBJ1-2, with D possibly being TRBD1 (5 bases). CDR1 and CDR2 from the germline V gene are LNHDA and SQIVND (reference sequence). The CDR3 is made up of 14 amino acids. V lost 4 bases, J lost 1 base, and 10 bases lay in between. The CDR3 DNA sequence: TGTGCCAGTAGTACCTGGGGCAGTAACTATGGCTACACCTTC. It specifies CASSTWGSNYGYTF.

The rearrangement joins TRBV5-6 to TRBJ1-2; D is unclear. The germline CDR1 and CDR2 sequences are SGHDT and YYEEEE. V dropped 2 bases and J dropped 1 base, with 12 bases sitting between them. The CDR3 is made up of 15 amino acids. The CDR3 coding sequence is TGTGCCAGCAGCTTCGACTCCAGCAGTAACTATGGCTACACCTTC. Protein sequence: CASSFDSSSNYGYTF.

This rearrangement joins TRBV28 to TRBJ1-1; a possible D gene is TRBD1 (5 bases). CDR1 MDHEN and CDR2 SYDVKM come from the germline V gene. V lost 6 bases, J lost 2 bases, and 7 bases lay in between. The CDR3 extends over 12 amino acids. CDR3 in DNA: TGTGCCAGCAGCAGGACAAACACTGAAGCTTTCTTT. Protein product: CASSRTNTEAFF.

This clone was counted only a few times. The V gene is TRBV6-1, the J gene TRBJ1-6, with 7 bases matching TRBD1. From germline, CDR1 is MNHNS and CDR2 SASEGT. The CDR3 covers 16 residues. J was trimmed by 9 bases and V by 2 bases; bases with no gene match: 10. The CDR3 region is CASSELQGKASSPLHF. The CDR3 DNA reads TGTGCCAGCAGTGAACTACAGGGGAAAGCTAGTTCACCCCTCCACTTT.

This clone has a single count. The chain uses TRBV29-1 and TRBJ1-2, with 10 bases lining up with TRBD1. V lost 1 base and J lost 8; bases outside the gene matches: 16. In germline, CDR1 is SQVTM, CDR2 ANQGSEA. The CDR3 spans 17 residues. The CDR3 coding sequence is TGCAGCGTTGAAGGGAGGGGAGACAGGGGGCGCGGTATCGGCTACACCTTC. Its protein is CSVEGRGDRGRGIGYTF.

The rearrangement joins TRBV9 to TRBJ2-5, with D maybe TRBD1 (5 bases). The CDR3 has 16 amino acids. Germline lookup yields CDR1 SGDLS and CDR2 YYNGEE. V lost 0 bases to trimming and J lost 4 bases, with 16 bases between them. The CDR3 nucleotides are TGTGCCAGCAGCGTAGGCGGAAACTACGACAGAGAGACCCAGTACTTC. Its translation: CASSVGGNYDRETQYF.

This chain uses TRBV27 with TRBJ1-1, with TRBD1 matching 8 bases. Germline values: CDR1 MNHEY, CDR2 SMNVEV (reference sequence). V trimming: 5 bases; J trimming: 2 bases; junction bases outside the gene matches: 7. This CDR3 has 15 amino acids. CDR3 sequence: CASSPTTGANTEAFF. As DNA, the CDR3 is TGTGCCAGCAGTCCCACGACAGGGGCTAACACTGAAGCTTTCTTT.

The V and J genes are TRBV6-5 and TRBJ2-7; 12 bases line up with TRBD1. Germline V gene sequence: CDR1 MNHEY, CDR2 SVGAGI. This CDR3 is 15 amino acids long. V shed 10 bases and J 5 bases; nucleotides not matched to a gene: 12. DNA of the CDR3: TGTGCCACCAAGGGACAGGGGGCTCGGAGGAACGAGCAGTACTTC. Translating gives CATKGQGARRNEQYF.

This chain uses TRBV5-1 with TRBJ2-6, with 7 bases aligning to TRBD1. CDR3 length equals 15 residues. Germline CDR1 SGHRS, CDR2 YFSETQ. V shed 4 bases and J 2 bases; nucleotides not matched to a gene: 3. Here the CDR3 reads CASSLGQAGANVLTF. In nucleotides, the CDR3 is TGCGCCAGCAGCCTCGGACAGGCTGGGGCCAACGTCCTGACTTTC.

V gene TRBV11-1 combines with J gene TRBJ2-2, with a possible D match to TRBD2 (5 bases). Germline assignment: CDR1 SGHAT and CDR2 FQDESV (reference sequence). The CDR3 has 15 amino acids. Trimming removed 4 bases at V and 5 bases at J, with 14 bases between. Here the CDR3 reads CASSSSGPTTGELFF. The CDR3 coding sequence is TGTGCCAGCAGCTCGAGCGGACCAACGACCGGGGAGCTGTTTTTT.

This clone has more than one count but fewer than ten. This chain uses TRBV4-3 with TRBJ2-1, with a tentative D call TRBD2 (6 bases). Between the trimmed V and J ends, which lost 0 bases and 9 bases, there was a span of 15 bases. This CDR3 has 15 amino acids. The germline V gene encodes CDR1 LGHNA and CDR2 YSLEER. CDR3 DNA sequence: TGCGCCAGCAGCCAAGACCGAAGCGGGTTGGGTGAGCAGTTCTTC. It is translated as CASSQDRSGLGEQFF.

The chain combines TRBV28 with TRBJ1-4; a possible D gene is TRBD1 (5 bases). The length of the CDR3 is 17 residues. Trimming removed 3 bases from V and 3 bases from J, with 17 bases in between. Germline CDR1 MDHEN, CDR2 SYDVKM. CDR3 protein: CASSLETDLWSNEKLFF. DNA of the CDR3: TGTGCCAGCAGTTTGGAGACAGATTTGTGGTCTAATGAAAAACTGTTTTTT.

This chain connects TRBV19 to TRBJ1-2; possible D gene TRBD1, 5 bases. V lost 1 base and J lost 5, with 14 bases in between. This CDR3 is built from 15 residues. The germline V gene has CDR1 LNHDA and CDR2 SQIVND (reference sequence). CDR3: CASSIAGREAYGYTF. In DNA, the CDR3 is TGTGCCAGTAGTATAGCGGGCAGGGAAGCTTATGGCTACACCTTC.

The CDR3 sequence is CASSRLAGASSYNEQFF. DNA of the CDR3: TGTGCCAGCAGCCGACTAGCGGGGGCTAGCTCCTACAATGAGCAGTTCTTC. The chain has TRBV7-9 and TRBJ2-1; 12 bases line up with TRBD2. Per germline, CDR1 SEHNR and CDR2 FQNEAQ (reference sequence). With V trimmed by 5 bases and J by 0 bases, 5 bases remained unmatched. CDR3 length: 17 residues.

The chain employs TRBV7-3 and TRBJ2-1, with 7 bases that match TRBD2. The CDR3 runs 16 residues. Germline V gene sequence: CDR1 SGHTA, CDR2 FQGTGA. V shed 5 bases, J shed 0 bases, and the junction held 7 bases outside the gene matches. The CDR3 spells CASSQGLVPSYNEQFF. As DNA, the CDR3 is TGTGCCAGCAGCCAAGGACTAGTCCCCTCCTACAATGAGCAGTTCTTC.

This chain connects TRBV14 to TRBJ1-4; 7 bases fit TRBD1. CDR1 is SGHDN, CDR2 FVKESK, per germline. The V and J ends lost 4 bases and 4 bases, in that order; junction bases with no gene match: 21. The CDR3 is 20 amino acids. DNA of the CDR3: TGTGCCAGCAGCCGACACCGGGACAGCCTTGGGGGAAGACTTAATGAAAAACTGTTTTTT. Encoded protein: CASSRHRDSLGGRLNEKLFF.